The clone carrying this T cell receptor beta chain was observed a few times. Its matching antigen is unknown. Generated by immunoSEQ multiplex PCR, the TCRdb table keeps only in-frame clones and is missing some. Among approximately 89,000 clones listed, around 90% were seen once. The source of the sample is a study of OX40 agonist ivuxolimab in advanced cancers. General observations from the study: Expanded clones were, on average, more numerous in CD8+ T cells than in CD4+.

This TCR was sampled from an adult with an advanced solid tumor such as melanoma, head and neck, liver or kidney cancer. Sequencing was performed on CD4+ or CD8+ T cells sorted from blood, taken in a trial of the OX40 agonist ivuxolimab.

Here the CDR3 reads CASSTGPPLHQETQYF. CDR3 nucleotide sequence: TGTGCCAGCAGCACCGGGCCCCCCCTCCACCAAGAGACCCAGTACTTC. The chain has TRBV7-6 and TRBJ2-5; no firm D call. Trimming stripped 5 bases from V and 0 bases from J, with 16 bases between. Germline CDR1 reads SGHVS; CDR2 reads FNYEAQ. The CDR3 runs to 16 residues.